This entry lists 14 T cell receptor beta chains sequenced from one sample in a study of shared clonotypes between healthy human individuals. CD45RO-negative cells were positively selected for CCR7, leaving out terminally differentiated effector memory CD45RA+ cells. Only in-frame clones appear in the TCRdb table, and some are missing; sequencing was by immunoSEQ multiplex PCR. The sample records nearly 2 million clones, about 95% being singletons. The sample consisted of naive CD8+ T cells sorted from blood. Receptors originate from a man in his late teens or twenties in good health.

This clone is a singleton in its sample. V usage is TRBV11-2 and J usage is TRBJ2-7; D is uncertain. The germline V gene encodes CDR1 SGHAT and CDR2 FQNNGV. The V and J ends lost 5 bases and 6 bases respectively, with 11 bases between them. The CDR3 sequence is 12 residues long. The CDR3 loop is CASSHGPLEQYF. The CDR3, as DNA: TGTGCCAGCAGCCACGGACCTCTCGAGCAGTACTTC.

The rearrangement joins TRBV5-1 to TRBJ2-2; TRBD1 is a possible D gene (6 bases). Germline V gene lookup returns CDR1 SGHRS and CDR2 YFSETQ. The V gene lost 5 bases and the J gene lost 1 base, with 15 bases spanning the gap. The CDR3 length is 16 residues. CDR3 nucleotide sequence: TGCGCCAGCAGTTATTACCCGGGACAGAACACCGGGGAGCTGTTTTTT. This gives the protein CASSYYPGQNTGELFF.

The chain has TRBV11-2 and TRBJ1-2; perhaps TRBD1 as D (6 bases). Germline V gives CDR1 SGHAT, CDR2 FQNNGV. Trimming pared 4 bases from V and 5 bases from J, leaving 17 bases between. There are 15 residues in the CDR3. The CDR3 loop reads CASSSSGEGGYGYTF. CDR3 in DNA: TGTGCCAGCAGCTCGTCAGGGGAAGGAGGATATGGCTACACCTTC.

V is TRBV27 and J is TRBJ2-7, with 11 bases matching TRBD2. The CDR3 loop spans 15 amino acids. The germline V gene encodes CDR1 MNHEY and CDR2 SMNVEV (reference sequence). The V and J ends lost 3 bases and 4 bases, in that order; junction bases with no gene match: 5. CDR3 DNA sequence: TGTGCCAGCAGTTTCCGACTAGCGGGGTTATACGAGCAGTACTTC. Translated, it gives CASSFRLAGLYEQYF.

This clone was observed a few times. This sequence joins TRBV7-9 and TRBJ2-4, with D hard to call. This CDR3 region has 13 residues. CDR1 SEHNR and CDR2 FQNEAQ come from the germline V gene (reference sequence). Trimming took 5 bases from V and 6 from J, leaving 11 bases between them. The CDR3 nucleotides read TGTGCCAGCAGCGCAAGACCTATAAACATTCAGTACTTC. As protein: CASSARPINIQYF.

V gene TRBV19 combines with J gene TRBJ2-3, with D hard to call. Trimming stripped 5 bases from V and 7 bases from J, with 19 bases between. This CDR3 region has 15 residues. CDR1 and CDR2 from the germline V gene are LNHDA and SQIVND (reference sequence). The CDR3 coding sequence is TGTGCCAGTAGTCCGGATGCTGAAGGCGGAAATACGCAGTATTTT. Its translation: CASSPDAEGGNTQYF.

CDR3 bases: TGCGCCAGCAGTGAGTCGGAAGCGGAGGGGGCCTACGAGCAGTACTTC. It is translated as CASSESEAEGAYEQYF. This chain connects TRBV10-1 to TRBJ2-7; D tentatively reads TRBD1 or TRBD2 (6 bases each). Trimming left V 0 bases short and J 2 bases short, with 14 bases between. CDR1 is WNHNN, CDR2 SYGVQD, per germline (reference sequence). The CDR3 runs 16 residues.

This clone has just a few counts. The rearrangement uses TRBV10-3 and TRBJ1-6; the match to TRBD1 covers 8 bases. Germline CDR1 is ENHRY and CDR2 is SYGVKD. The CDR3 sequence is 15 residues long. Trimming at V came to 2 bases and at J to 9 bases, leaving 6 bases not matched to a gene. This CDR3 reads CAISEGQGVGSPLHF. Written as DNA, the CDR3 is TGTGCCATCAGTGAGGGACAGGGAGTAGGTTCACCCCTCCACTTT.

This rearrangement joins TRBV27 to TRBJ2-5; no definite D call. The CDR3 is 11 residues long. Germline V gene lookup returns CDR1 MNHEY and CDR2 SMNVEV (reference sequence). Trimming shortened V by 6 bases and J by 4 bases, and 6 bases separated the two germline ends. The CDR3 sequence is CASRVGETQYF. The CDR3 DNA reads as TGTGCCAGCAGAGTGGGAGAGACCCAGTACTTC.

The gene calls are TRBV28 and TRBJ2-7; D is unresolved. The V end lost 7 bases, the J end lost 0 bases, and 16 bases lay between the germline ends. Germline loops: CDR1 MDHEN, CDR2 SYDVKM. CDR3 length: 15 residues. The CDR3 region is CASTPGGSSSYEQYF. DNA of the CDR3: TGTGCCAGCACTCCCGGCGGTTCGAGCTCCTACGAGCAGTACTTC. The variable domain in full, with the rest retrieved from reference TRBV28 and TRBJ2-7, is DVKVTQSSRYLVKRTGEKVFLECVQDMDHENMFWYRQDPGLGLRLIYFSYDVKMKEKGDIPEGYSVSREKKERFSLILESASTNQTSMYLCASTPGGSSSYEQYFGPGTRLTVT.

This clone appeared a single time. The chain is built from TRBV6-1 and TRBJ2-1; 12 bases line up with TRBD2. Trimming cost V 5 bases and J 8 bases; bases outside gene matches: 7. Germline CDR1 and CDR2: MNHNS and SASEGT. This CDR3 comprises 15 residues. The DNA of the CDR3 is TGTGCCAGCAGTTCGACTAGCGGGGGCGGGGATGAGCAGTTCTTC. Translating it yields CASSSTSGGGDEQFF.

About this clone: Other DNA sequences in this specimen translate into the identical CDR3. CDR3 region: CASSVAGGTDTQYF. The CDR3 DNA reads TGTGCCAGCAGTGTAGCGGGGGGGACAGATACGCAGTATTTT. The chain recombines TRBV27 with TRBJ2-3; TRBD2 matches at 11 bases. V was clipped by 5 bases and J by 3 bases; unmatched bases: 1. The CDR3 totals 14 residues. Germline-derived CDR1 and CDR2 are MNHEY and SMNVEV (reference sequence).

The sample holds one count of this clone. V is TRBV5-1 and J is TRBJ2-7; TRBD1 is a possible D gene (5 bases). The germline V gene has CDR1 SGHRS and CDR2 YFSETQ. V lost 2 bases and J lost 4, with 13 bases in between. This CDR3 contains 14 residues. The CDR3 DNA reads as TGCGCCAGCAGCTTCAGTCTTGGGGCGTACGAGCAGTACTTC. Its translation: CASSFSLGAYEQYF.

The V and J genes are TRBV15 and TRBJ2-5; 9 positions match TRBD2. Germline-derived CDR1 and CDR2 are LNHNV and YYDKDF (reference sequence). V shed 0 bases, J shed 4 bases, and the junction held 0 bases outside the gene matches. The CDR3 length is 14 residues. The CDR3 nucleotides read TGTGCCACCAGCAGAGAACTAGCGGGAGAGACCCAGTACTTC. It is translated as CATSRELAGETQYF.